The rows below give T cell receptor beta chains drawn from one sample of a study of cytomegalovirus exposure and HLA in healthy donors. Sequencing was performed with immunoSEQ multiplex PCR; in TCRdb, only in-frame clones are kept and a portion is missing. The sample has roughly 150,000 clones; about 85% are singletons. Sequenced: PBMCs. The receptors come from a woman aged 18-35 years in good health and CMV-seronegative. Both conserved end residues are part of each CDR3. The order of the fields is clone size, D gene, V gene, J gene, CDR3 protein, CDR3 DNA. D genes are given only for firm matches. Clone sizes are given selectively: once, few, many, or a class where the clone is expanded.

.	TRBD2	TRBV4-2	TRBJ2-2	CASSQGIHAGGNTGELFF	TGTGCCAGCAGCCAAGGAATTCATGCGGGAGGGAATACCGGGGAGCTGTTTTTT
.	.	TRBV4-2	TRBJ2-7	CASSQEYSYYEQYF	TGTGCCAGCAGCCAAGAGTACAGCTACTACGAGCAGTACTTC
.	.	TRBV5-1	TRBJ1-1	CASSSQGFDTEAFF	TGCGCCAGCAGCTCACAGGGCTTCGACACTGAAGCTTTCTTT
.	TRBD2	TRBV5-4	TRBJ2-4	CASAVTREAGNIQYF	TGTGCCAGCGCCGTAACTCGGGAGGCGGGAAACATTCAGTACTTC
.	.	TRBV7-8	TRBJ2-7	CASSLATVRGTPYEQYF	TGTGCCAGCAGCTTAGCAACCGTTCGGGGAACCCCCTACGAGCAGTACTTC
few	TRBD1	TRBV28	TRBJ1-4	CASSRQGPTEKLFF	TGTGCCAGCAGCCGACAGGGGCCCACGGAAAAACTGTTTTTT
.	.	TRBV20-1	TRBJ1-2	CSARQGGGYTF	TGCAGTGCTAGACAGGGCGGCGGCTACACCTTC
.	TRBD2	TRBV15	TRBJ2-7	CATSRIPGGVPYEQYF	TGTGCCACCAGCAGAATCCCCGGGGGGGTTCCCTACGAGCAGTACTTC
.	TRBD1	TRBV7-6	TRBJ1-1	CASSRGTGEDTEAFF	TGTGCCAGCAGCCGCGGGACAGGGGAGGACACTGAAGCTTTCTTT
.	TRBD1	TRBV18	TRBJ1-2	CASSPSTGDNYGYTF	TGTGCCAGCTCACCTTCGACAGGGGATAACTATGGCTACACCTTC
.	TRBD1	TRBV6-4	TRBJ1-1	CASSTQGGTEAFF	TGTGCCAGCAGCACACAGGGGGGCACTGAAGCTTTCTTT
.	TRBD1	TRBV6-5	TRBJ1-1	CASSRQGFTEAFF	TGTGCCAGCAGCCGACAGGGCTTCACTGAAGCTTTCTTT
few	.	TRBV19	TRBJ1-5	CASSIDWGGNQPQHF	TGTGCCAGTAGTATAGATTGGGGGGGCAATCAGCCCCAGCATTTT
once	.	TRBV28	TRBJ2-7	CASTIGGYEQYF	TGTGCCAGCACAATTGGAGGCTACGAGCAGTACTTC
.	.	TRBV19	TRBJ2-2	CASSMAGTNTGELFF	TGTGCCAGTAGTATGGCCGGGACGAACACCGGGGAGCTGTTTTTT
.	TRBD1	TRBV15	TRBJ2-3	CATSGRQGTVTDTQYF	TGTGCCACCAGCGGAAGACAGGGAACCGTCACAGATACGCAGTATTTT
once	.	TRBV20-1	TRBJ1-2	CSARDPPGYTF	TGCAGTGCTAGAGACCCTCCGGGCTACACCTTC
.	.	TRBV7-3	TRBJ1-1	CASSLPQGEAFF	TGTGCCAGCAGCTTACCGCAGGGTGAAGCTTTCTTT
.	.	TRBV21-1	TRBJ2-1	CARLKRGQQFF	TGTGCCAGATTAAAGCGGGGCCAGCAGTTCTTC
few	.	TRBV6-5	TRBJ1-2	CASSYLQGSYTGYTF	TGTGCCAGCAGTTACTTGCAGGGGAGTTATACAGGCTACACCTTC
.	.	TRBV5-1	TRBJ2-3	CASSLGQSTDTQYF	TGCGCCAGCAGCTTGGGTCAGTCCACAGATACGCAGTATTTT
.	.	TRBV19	TRBJ2-4	CASSRGVTKNIQYF	TGTGCCAGTAGTAGGGGGGTGACCAAAAACATTCAGTACTTC
.	.	TRBV19	TRBJ1-5	CASSIREINQPQHF	TGTGCCAGTAGTATCCGGGAAATTAATCAGCCCCAGCATTTT
.	TRBD1	TRBV6-1	TRBJ1-5	CASSGTGARDQPQHF	TGTGCCAGCAGTGGGACAGGGGCGAGGGATCAGCCCCAGCATTTT
.	TRBD1	TRBV6-1	TRBJ2-7	CASSESAGGTGAYEQYF	TGTGCCAGCAGTGAATCGGCTGGGGGGACAGGTGCCTACGAGCAGTACTTC
.	.	TRBV15	TRBJ2-7	CATSREGGVTYEQYF	TGTGCCACCAGCAGAGAAGGCGGCGTTACCTACGAGCAGTACTTC
.	TRBD2	TRBV6-1	TRBJ2-7	CASSASGDHEQYF	TGTGCCAGCAGTGCTAGCGGGGACCACGAGCAGTACTTC
.	TRBD1	TRBV18	TRBJ2-2	CASSPRGTGDTGELFF	TGTGCCAGCTCACCACGCGGGACAGGGGACACCGGGGAGCTGTTTTTT
.	.	TRBV30	TRBJ1-2	CAWSLGREGYTF	TGTGCCTGGAGTTTAGGTCGGGAAGGCTACACCTTC
.	TRBD2	TRBV27	TRBJ2-1	CASSLGLAGMNEQFF	TGTGCCAGCAGTCTCGGACTAGCGGGCATGAATGAGCAGTTCTTC
.	.	TRBV7-3	TRBJ2-7	CASSPSRGPYEQYF	TGTGCCAGCAGTCCAAGCAGGGGCCCCTACGAGCAGTACTTC
.	TRBD1	TRBV6-1	TRBJ2-3	CASGTGVRDTQYF	TGTGCCAGCGGGACAGGGGTTCGGGATACGCAGTATTTT
.	.	TRBV6-5	TRBJ2-3	CASSDIGTDTQYF	TGTGCCAGCAGTGATATAGGCACAGATACGCAGTATTTT
.	.	TRBV5-1	TRBJ1-5	CASSPTGNQPQHF	TGCGCCAGCAGCCCTACGGGTAATCAGCCCCAGCATTTT
once	TRBD2	TRBV15	TRBJ2-2	CATSRGLAGVSGELFF	TGTGCCACCAGCAGAGGCCTAGCGGGAGTCTCCGGGGAGCTGTTTTTT
few	.	TRBV28	TRBJ2-7	CASARSSYEQYF	TGTGCCAGTGCCCGGAGTTCCTACGAGCAGTACTTC
.	TRBD1	TRBV4-3	TRBJ2-7	CASSQDLPGQGVGEQYF	TGCGCCAGCAGCCAAGACCTACCGGGACAGGGGGTAGGAGAGCAGTACTTC
once	TRBD1	TRBV2	TRBJ1-2	CASSVGQGLSGGYTF	TGTGCCAGCAGTGTGGGACAGGGGTTGTCGGGCGGCTACACCTTC
.	TRBD2	TRBV6-5	TRBJ2-7	CATGGGTTYEQYF	TGTGCGACTGGCGGGGGGACTACCTACGAGCAGTACTTC
.	TRBD2	TRBV7-2	TRBJ2-2	CASSPYSAGVAGELFF	TGTGCCAGCAGCCCCTACTCGGCGGGGGTTGCCGGGGAGCTGTTTTTT
once	TRBD1	TRBV28	TRBJ1-1	CASRDRGATEAFF	TGTGCCAGCAGGGACAGGGGGGCCACTGAAGCTTTCTTT
.	.	TRBV7-6	TRBJ2-1	CASSKTGINLGQFF	TGTGCCAGCAGCAAAACCGGGATTAATCTCGGGCAGTTCTTC
.	.	TRBV5-1	TRBJ2-5	CASSLDGLGGETQYF	TGCGCCAGCAGCTTGGATGGTCTAGGGGGAGAGACCCAGTACTTC
.	.	TRBV30	TRBJ1-2	CAWSVRVEYGYTF	TGTGCCTGGAGTGTCAGGGTAGAGTATGGCTACACCTTC
.	TRBD1	TRBV7-9	TRBJ1-4	CASSLGTGGRKLFF	TGTGCCAGCAGCTTAGGAACAGGGGGAAGAAAACTGTTTTTT
.	.	TRBV5-1	TRBJ2-1	CASSLRQLNLEQFF	TGCGCCAGCAGCTTGAGACAGCTAAATCTTGAGCAGTTCTTC
.	TRBD1	TRBV4-1	TRBJ2-7	CASSRQGQGGHEQYF	TGCGCCAGCAGCCGGCAGGGACAGGGTGGTCACGAGCAGTACTTC
.	.	TRBV6-5	TRBJ2-7	CASSSRYEQYF	TGTGCCAGCAGTTCTCGATACGAGCAGTACTTC
.	.	TRBV7-9	TRBJ2-7	CASISPMAAGPSEQYF	TGTGCCAGCATTTCACCCATGGCCGCAGGCCCCAGCGAGCAGTACTTC